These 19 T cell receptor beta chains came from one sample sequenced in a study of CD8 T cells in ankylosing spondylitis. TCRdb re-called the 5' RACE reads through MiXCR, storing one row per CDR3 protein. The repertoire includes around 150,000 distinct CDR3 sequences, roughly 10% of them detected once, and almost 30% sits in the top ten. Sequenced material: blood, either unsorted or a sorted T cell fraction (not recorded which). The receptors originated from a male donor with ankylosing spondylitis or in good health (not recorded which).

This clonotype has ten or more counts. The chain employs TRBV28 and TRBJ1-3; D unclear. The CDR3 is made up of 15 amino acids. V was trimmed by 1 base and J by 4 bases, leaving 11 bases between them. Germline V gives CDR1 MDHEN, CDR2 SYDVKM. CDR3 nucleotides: TGTGCCAGCAGTTTATTAACGGTCCTCGGAAACACCATATATTTT. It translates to CASSLLTVLGNTIYF.

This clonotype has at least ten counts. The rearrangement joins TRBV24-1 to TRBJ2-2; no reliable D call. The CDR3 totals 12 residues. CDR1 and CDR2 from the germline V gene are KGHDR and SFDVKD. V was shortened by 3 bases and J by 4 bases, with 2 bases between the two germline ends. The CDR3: CATSDTTGELFF. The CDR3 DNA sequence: TGTGCCACCAGTGATACCACCGGGGAGCTGTTTTTT.

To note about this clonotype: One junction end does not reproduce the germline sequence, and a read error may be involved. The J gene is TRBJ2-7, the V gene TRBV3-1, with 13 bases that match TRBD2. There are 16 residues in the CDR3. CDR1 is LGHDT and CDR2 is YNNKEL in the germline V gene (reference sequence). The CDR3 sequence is CASSQGLAGVGCEQYF. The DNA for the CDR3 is TGCGCCAGCAGCCAAGGACTAGCGGGAGTTGGGTGCGAGCAGTACTTC.

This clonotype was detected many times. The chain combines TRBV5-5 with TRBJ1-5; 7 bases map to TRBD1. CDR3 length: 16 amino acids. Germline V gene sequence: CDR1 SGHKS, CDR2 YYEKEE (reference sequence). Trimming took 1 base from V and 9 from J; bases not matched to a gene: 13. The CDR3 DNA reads TGTGCCAGCAGCTTGAGTTCAGGGGGAGCCGAGGGGCCCCAGCATTTT. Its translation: CASSLSSGGAEGPQHF.

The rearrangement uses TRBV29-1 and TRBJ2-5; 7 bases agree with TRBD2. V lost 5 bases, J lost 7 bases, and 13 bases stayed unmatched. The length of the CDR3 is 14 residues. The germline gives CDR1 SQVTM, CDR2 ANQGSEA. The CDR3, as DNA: TGCAGCGTTCCTGGGGGGGTGCCCGGAGGGACCCAGTACTTC. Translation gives CSVPGGVPGGTQYF.

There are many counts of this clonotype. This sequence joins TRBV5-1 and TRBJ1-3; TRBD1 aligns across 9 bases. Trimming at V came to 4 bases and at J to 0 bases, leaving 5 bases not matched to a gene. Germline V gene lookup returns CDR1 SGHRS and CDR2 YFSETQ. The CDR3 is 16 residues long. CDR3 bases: TGCGCCAGCAGCAGTATGGACAGGGGCTCTGGAAACACCATATATTTT. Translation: CASSSMDRGSGNTIYF.

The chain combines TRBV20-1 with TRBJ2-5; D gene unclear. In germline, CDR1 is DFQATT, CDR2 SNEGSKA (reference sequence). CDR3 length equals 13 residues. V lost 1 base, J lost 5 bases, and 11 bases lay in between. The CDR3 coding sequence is TGCAGTGCTAGAGCAAGCCCTGGGGAGACCCAGTACTTC. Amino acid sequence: CSARASPGETQYF.

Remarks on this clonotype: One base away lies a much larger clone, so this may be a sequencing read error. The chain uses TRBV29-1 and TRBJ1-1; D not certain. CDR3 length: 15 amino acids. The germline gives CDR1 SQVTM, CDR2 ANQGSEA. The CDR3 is CSVEDRHLGNTETFF. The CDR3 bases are TGCAGCGTTGAAGATCGCCACCTCGGGAACACTGAAACTTTCTTT.

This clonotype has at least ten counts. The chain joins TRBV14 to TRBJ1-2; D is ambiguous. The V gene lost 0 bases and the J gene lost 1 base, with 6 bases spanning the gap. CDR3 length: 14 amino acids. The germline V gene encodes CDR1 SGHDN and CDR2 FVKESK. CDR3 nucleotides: TGTGCCAGCAGCCAAGAAAACAGTAACTATGGCTACACCTTC. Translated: CASSQENSNYGYTF.

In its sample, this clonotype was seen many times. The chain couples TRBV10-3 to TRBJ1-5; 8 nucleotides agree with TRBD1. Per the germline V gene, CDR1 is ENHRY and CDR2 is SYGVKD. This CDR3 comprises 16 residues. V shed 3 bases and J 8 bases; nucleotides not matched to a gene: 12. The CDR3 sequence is CAISEEQGAGLKPQHF. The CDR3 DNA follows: TGTGCCATCAGTGAAGAGCAGGGGGCTGGTTTAAAGCCCCAGCATTTT.

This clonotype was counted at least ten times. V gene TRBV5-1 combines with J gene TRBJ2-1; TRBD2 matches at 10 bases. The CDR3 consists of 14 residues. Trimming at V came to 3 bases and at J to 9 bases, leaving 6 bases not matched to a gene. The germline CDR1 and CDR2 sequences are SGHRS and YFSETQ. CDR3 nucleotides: TGCGCCAGCAGCTCTACTAGCGGGGAAGGTGAGCAGTTCTTC. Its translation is CASSSTSGEGEQFF.

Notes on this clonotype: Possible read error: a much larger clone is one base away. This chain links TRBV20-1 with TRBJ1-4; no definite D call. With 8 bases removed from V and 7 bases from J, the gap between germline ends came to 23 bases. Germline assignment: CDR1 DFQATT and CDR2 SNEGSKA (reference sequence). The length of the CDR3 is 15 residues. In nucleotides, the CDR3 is TGCAGTACTAACCTACCTAGGGATAGGAGTGAAAAACTGTTTTTT. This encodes CSTNLPRDRSEKLFF.

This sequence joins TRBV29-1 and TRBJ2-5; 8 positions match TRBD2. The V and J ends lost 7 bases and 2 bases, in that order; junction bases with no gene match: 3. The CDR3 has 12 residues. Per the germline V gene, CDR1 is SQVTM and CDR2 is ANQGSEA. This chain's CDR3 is CSATSGQETQYF. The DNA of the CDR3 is TGCAGCGCTACTAGCGGTCAAGAGACCCAGTACTTC.

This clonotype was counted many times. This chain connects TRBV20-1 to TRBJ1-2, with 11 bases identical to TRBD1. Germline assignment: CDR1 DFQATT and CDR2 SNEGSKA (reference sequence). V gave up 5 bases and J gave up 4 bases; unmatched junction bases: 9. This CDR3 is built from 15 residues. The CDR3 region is CSAAGTGGDSYGYTF. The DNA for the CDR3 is TGCAGTGCTGCCGGGACAGGGGGAGATAGCTATGGCTACACCTTC.

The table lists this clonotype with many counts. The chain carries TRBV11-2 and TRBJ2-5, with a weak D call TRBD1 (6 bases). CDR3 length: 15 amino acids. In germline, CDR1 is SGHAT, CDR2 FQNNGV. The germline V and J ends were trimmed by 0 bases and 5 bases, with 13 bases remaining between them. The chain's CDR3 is CASSLDPTGSETQYF. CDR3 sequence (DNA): TGTGCCAGCAGCTTAGATCCTACAGGGAGCGAGACCCAGTACTTC.

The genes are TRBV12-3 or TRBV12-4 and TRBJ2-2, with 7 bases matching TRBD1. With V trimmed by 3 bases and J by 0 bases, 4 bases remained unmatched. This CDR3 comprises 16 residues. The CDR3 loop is CASSLGRGSNTGELFF. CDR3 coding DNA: TGTGCCAGCAGTTTGGGCAGGGGGTCGAACACCGGGGAGCTGTTTTTT.

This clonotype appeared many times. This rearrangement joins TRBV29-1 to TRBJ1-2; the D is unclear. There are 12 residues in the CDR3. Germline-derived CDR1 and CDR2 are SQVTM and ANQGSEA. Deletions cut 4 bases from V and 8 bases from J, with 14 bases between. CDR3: CSVVAQEDGYTF. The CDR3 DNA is TGCAGCGTTGTGGCCCAGGAAGACGGCTACACCTTC.

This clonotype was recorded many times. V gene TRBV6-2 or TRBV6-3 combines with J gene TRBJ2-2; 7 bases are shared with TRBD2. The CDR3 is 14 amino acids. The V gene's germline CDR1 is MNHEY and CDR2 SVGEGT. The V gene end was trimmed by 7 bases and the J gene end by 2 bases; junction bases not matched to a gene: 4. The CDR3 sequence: CASTSGLNTGELFF. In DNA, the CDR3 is TGTGCCAGCACCTCGGGACTAAACACCGGGGAGCTGTTTTTT.

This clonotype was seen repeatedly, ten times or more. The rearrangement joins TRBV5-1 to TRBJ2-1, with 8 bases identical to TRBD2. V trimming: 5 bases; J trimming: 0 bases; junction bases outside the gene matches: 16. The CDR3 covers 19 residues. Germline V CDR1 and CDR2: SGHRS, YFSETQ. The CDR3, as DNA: TGCGCCAGCAGTCTTGGACTAAGAGCGGGAGCCAACTCCTACAATGAGCAGTTCTTC. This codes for CASSLGLRAGANSYNEQFF.